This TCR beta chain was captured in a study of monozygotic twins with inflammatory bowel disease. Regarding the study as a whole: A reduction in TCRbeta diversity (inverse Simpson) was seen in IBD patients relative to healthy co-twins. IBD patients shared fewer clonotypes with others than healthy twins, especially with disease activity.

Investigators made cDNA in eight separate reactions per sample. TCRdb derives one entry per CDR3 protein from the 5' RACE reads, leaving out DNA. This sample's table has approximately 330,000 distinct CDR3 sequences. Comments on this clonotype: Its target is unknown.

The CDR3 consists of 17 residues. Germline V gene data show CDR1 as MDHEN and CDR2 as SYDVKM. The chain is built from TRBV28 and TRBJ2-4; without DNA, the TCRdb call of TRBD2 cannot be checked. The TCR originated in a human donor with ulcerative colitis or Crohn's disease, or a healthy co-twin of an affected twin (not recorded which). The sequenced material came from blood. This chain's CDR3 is CASSFQTSRLAKNIQYF.